This TCR beta chain was recorded in a study of Ad26.COV2.S vaccination and SARS-CoV-2 variants. Germline CDR1 and CDR2: SGHVS and FQNEAQ. The CDR3 runs 13 residues. V was pared by 8 bases and J by 4 bases, with 4 bases of the junction left unmatched. Profiled with immunoSEQ multiplex PCR; TCRdb holds only in-frame clones, not every one. The sample has some 290,000 clones, around four fifths seen once; the top ten hold under 2.5%. The treatment here: around 19 received Ad26.COV2.S at low or high dose, single or two shots; about 5 received placebo; per-sample allocation not given. Specimen acquisition occurred on day 63 following the initial vaccine or placebo injection.

The sequenced sample was peripheral blood, obtained in a trial of Ad26.COV2.S vaccine versus placebo. The chain links TRBV7-8 to TRBJ1-4; 7 nucleotides match TRBD1. The receptor was derived from a person between 18 and 59 years old who received the Ad26.COV2.S COVID-19 vaccine or a placebo. CDR3 DNA: TGTGCCAGCCAAGGGGGCTTTAATGAAAAACTGTTTTTT. Translated, it gives CASQGGFNEKLFF.